This T cell receptor (beta chain) was recovered during a study of T cells in Graves' hyperthyroidism and ophthalmopathy. Authors of the study amplified TCR beta CDR3 regions from RNA transcripts. First-round RT-PCR targeting the TCR CDR3 was performed with the HTBI primer set. Each CDR3 protein gets one entry after TCRdb re-called the multiplex PCR reads with MiXCR. The sample lists 400,000 or so distinct CDR3 sequences; roughly 14% were seen once. A Clinical Activity Score of at least 3, a NOSPECS grade of at least 4 and a duration under 3 months were recorded in the ophthalmopathy patients. The specimen sequenced was blood. The origin of this receptor is a woman aged 30 to 39 with Graves' ophthalmopathy.

In nucleotides, the CDR3 is TGCAGCGTTAAGTTGCGAGCGAATGGCTACACCTTC. Amino acid sequence: CSVKLRANGYTF. The gene calls are TRBV29-1 and TRBJ1-2; D unclear. CDR1 SQVTM and CDR2 ANQGSEA come from the germline V gene. The germline V and J ends were trimmed by 5 bases and 6 bases, with 13 bases remaining between them. The CDR3 loop spans 12 amino acids.